The present T cell receptor (beta chain) was sequenced within a study of CD8 T cells in Susac syndrome. Study context: Patients with Susac syndrome, at blood draw, were therapy-naive, on corticosteroids, or on intravenous immunoglobulin alone.

CD8+ and CD4+ T cells taken from blood had their TCR beta sequenced. Random hexamers were used to reverse transcribe an amount of roughly 0.5 to 1 ug RNA. By means of immunoSEQ multiplex PCR, TCR beta CDR3 spanning 54 Vbeta and 13 Jbeta underwent amplification. TCRdb reprocessed the immunoSEQ multiplex PCR reads via MiXCR and lists one record per CDR3 protein. The sample lists approximately 190,000 distinct CDR3 sequences; around 93% were seen once. The germline gives CDR1 SGHDT, CDR2 YYEEEE. Trimming stripped 1 base from V and 4 bases from J, with 11 bases between. The CDR3 covers 14 residues. General study results and limits: In Susac syndrome, CD8+ expansion was highest in TEMRA and active disease.

Note on this clonotype: Its specificity is unknown.

The chain links TRBV5-6 to TRBJ1-1, with D perhaps matching TRBD1 (5 bases). The sample taken for sequencing was CD8+ T cells from PBMCs. The clonotype originates from a human donor with Susac syndrome. The CDR3 nucleotides read TGTGCCAGCAGCTTGTCCAGCAGGGCCACTGAAGCTTTCTTT. Translated, it gives CASSLSSRATEAFF.